This T cell receptor beta chain was recovered during a study of control samples from healthy donors and cancer patients. TCRdb's copy holds only in-frame clones and misses some; the assay was immunoSEQ multiplex PCR. The repertoire holds approximately 94,000 clones, with approximately 89% as singletons. This CDR3 is built from 15 residues. V lost 3 bases, J lost 3 bases, and 5 bases stayed unmatched. In germline, CDR1 is KGHSH, CDR2 LQKENI. This chain joins TRBV18 and TRBJ1-3; 7 positions agree with TRBD1. The clonotype comes from a woman in her 30s in good health. The sequencing sample was made of blood. The CDR3 coding sequence is TGTGCCAGCTCACCGGCAGGGGGGATTGGAAACACCATATATTTT. It encodes CASSPAGGIGNTIYF.